This is a list of T cell receptor beta chains from one sample in a study of CD8 T cells in ankylosing spondylitis. TCRdb re-called the 5' RACE reads through MiXCR, storing one row per CDR3 protein. The profile covers roughly 250,000 distinct CDR3 sequences, with about 10% appearing a single time and less than 3% taken by the ten largest. The sequencing input was blood, either unsorted or a sorted T cell fraction (not recorded which). The source is a male donor with ankylosing spondylitis or in good health (not recorded which). CDR3s leave out the opening cysteine and the closing phenylalanine or tryptophan. Each record gives: V gene, J gene, CDR3 protein.

TRBV4-1,TRBJ2-7,ASSQDEETGRSYEQY
TRBV2,TRBJ2-7,ASERDASYEQY
TRBV11-3,TRBJ2-7,ASSLAGTLNEQY
TRBV12-3/TRBV12-4,TRBJ1-1,ASSASRDTEAF
TRBV30,TRBJ1-1,AWTPSWGTEAF
TRBV5-5,TRBJ2-2,ASSSLQGAGELF
TRBV30,TRBJ2-7,AWTSGRPSYEQY
TRBV5-6,TRBJ2-7,ASSTQGNRYEQY
TRBV7-2,TRBJ2-5,ASSLAVRGLLRRTQY
TRBV7-2,TRBJ1-2,ASSLISGKGYT
TRBV20-1,TRBJ2-3,SVIQPQAPSTDTQY
TRBV5-1,TRBJ2-3,ASSGASGSTDTQY
TRBV24-1,TRBJ2-3,ATSAGVTDTQY
TRBV6-1,TRBJ1-3,ASRADSISGNTIY
TRBV12-3/TRBV12-4,TRBJ2-1,ASRGGGLYYNEQF